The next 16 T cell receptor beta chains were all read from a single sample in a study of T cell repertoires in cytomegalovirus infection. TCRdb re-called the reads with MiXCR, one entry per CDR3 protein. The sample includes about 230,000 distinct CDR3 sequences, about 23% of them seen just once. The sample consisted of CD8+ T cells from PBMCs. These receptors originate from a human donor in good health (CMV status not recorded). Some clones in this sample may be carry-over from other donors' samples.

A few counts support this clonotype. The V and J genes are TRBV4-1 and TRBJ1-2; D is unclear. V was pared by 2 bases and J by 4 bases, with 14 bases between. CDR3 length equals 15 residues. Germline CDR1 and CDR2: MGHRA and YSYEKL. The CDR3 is CASSQPTPVTYGYTF. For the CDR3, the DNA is TGCGCCAGCAGCCAACCAACGCCCGTCACCTATGGCTACACCTTC.

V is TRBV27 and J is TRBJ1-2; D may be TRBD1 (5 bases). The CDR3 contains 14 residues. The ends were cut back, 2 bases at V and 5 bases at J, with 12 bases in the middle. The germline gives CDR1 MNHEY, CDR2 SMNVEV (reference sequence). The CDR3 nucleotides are TGTGCCAGCAGTTTACGAGGGGTGGGGTATGGCTACACCTTC. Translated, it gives CASSLRGVGYGYTF.

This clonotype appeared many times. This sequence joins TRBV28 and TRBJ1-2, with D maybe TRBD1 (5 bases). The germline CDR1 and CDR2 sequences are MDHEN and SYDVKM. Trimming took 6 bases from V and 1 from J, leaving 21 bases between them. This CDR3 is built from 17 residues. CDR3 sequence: CASSPIIIQGVNYGYTF. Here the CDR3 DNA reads TGTGCCAGCAGCCCCATTATCATTCAGGGCGTTAACTATGGCTACACCTTC.

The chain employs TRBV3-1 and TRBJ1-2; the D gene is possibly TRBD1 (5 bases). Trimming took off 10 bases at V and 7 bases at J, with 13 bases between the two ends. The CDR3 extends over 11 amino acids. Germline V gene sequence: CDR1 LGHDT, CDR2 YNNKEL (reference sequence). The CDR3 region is CATTGERGYTF. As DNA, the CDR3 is TGTGCCACTACGGGGGAACGTGGCTACACCTTC.

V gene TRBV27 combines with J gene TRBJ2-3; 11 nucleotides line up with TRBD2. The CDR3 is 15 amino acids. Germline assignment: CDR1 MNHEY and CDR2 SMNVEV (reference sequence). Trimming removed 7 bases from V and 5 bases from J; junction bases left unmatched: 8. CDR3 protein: CASTSTSGGRDTQYF. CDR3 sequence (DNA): TGTGCCAGCACCTCCACTAGCGGGGGAAGAGATACGCAGTATTTT.

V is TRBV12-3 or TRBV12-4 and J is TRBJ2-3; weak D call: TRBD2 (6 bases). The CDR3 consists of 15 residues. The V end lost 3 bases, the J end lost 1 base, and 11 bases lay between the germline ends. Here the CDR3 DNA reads TGTGCCAGCAGTTTCGGGGCTAGCGGCACAGATACGCAGTATTTT. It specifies CASSFGASGTDTQYF.

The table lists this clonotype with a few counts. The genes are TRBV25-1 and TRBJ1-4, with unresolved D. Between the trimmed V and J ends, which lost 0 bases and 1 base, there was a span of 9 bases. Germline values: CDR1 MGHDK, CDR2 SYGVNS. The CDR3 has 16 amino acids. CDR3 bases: TGTGCCAGCAGTGAATATATCGGGATAACTAATGAAAAACTGTTTTTT. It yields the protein CASSEYIGITNEKLFF.

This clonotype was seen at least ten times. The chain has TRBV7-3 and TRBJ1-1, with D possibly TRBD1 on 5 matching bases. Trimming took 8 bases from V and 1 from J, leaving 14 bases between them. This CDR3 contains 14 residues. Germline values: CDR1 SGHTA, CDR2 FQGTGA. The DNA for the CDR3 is TGTGCCAGCTCTCCGGGGCCGGGGAACACTGAAGCTTTCTTT. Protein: CASSPGPGNTEAFF.

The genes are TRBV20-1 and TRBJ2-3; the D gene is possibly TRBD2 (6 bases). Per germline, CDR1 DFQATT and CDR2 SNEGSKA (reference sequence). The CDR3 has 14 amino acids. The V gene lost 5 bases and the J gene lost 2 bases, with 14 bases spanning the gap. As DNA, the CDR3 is TGCAGTGCTTCCGTCGGGGGTCCCACAGATACGCAGTATTTT. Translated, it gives CSASVGGPTDTQYF.

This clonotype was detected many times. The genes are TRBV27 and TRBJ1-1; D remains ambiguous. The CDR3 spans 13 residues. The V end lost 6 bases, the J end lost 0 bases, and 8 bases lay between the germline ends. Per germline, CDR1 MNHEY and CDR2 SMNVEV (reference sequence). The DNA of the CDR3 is TGTGCCAGCAGCGGAGTCGTGAACACTGAAGCTTTCTTT. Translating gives CASSGVVNTEAFF.

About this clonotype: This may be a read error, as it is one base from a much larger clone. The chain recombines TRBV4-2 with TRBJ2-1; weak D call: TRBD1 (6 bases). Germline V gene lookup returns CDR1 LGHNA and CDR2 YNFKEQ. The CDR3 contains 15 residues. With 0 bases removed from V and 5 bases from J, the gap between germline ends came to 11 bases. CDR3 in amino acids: CASSQEGAPHNEQFF. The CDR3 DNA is TGTGCCAGCAGCCAAGAGGGGGCACCGCACAATGAGCAGTTCTTC.

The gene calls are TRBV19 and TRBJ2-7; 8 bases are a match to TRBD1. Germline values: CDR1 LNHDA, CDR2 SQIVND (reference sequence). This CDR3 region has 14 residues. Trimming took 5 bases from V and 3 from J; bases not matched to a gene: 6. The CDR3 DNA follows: TGTGCCAGTAGTTCCGCAGGGGGCTTCTACGAGCAGTACTTC. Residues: CASSSAGGFYEQYF.

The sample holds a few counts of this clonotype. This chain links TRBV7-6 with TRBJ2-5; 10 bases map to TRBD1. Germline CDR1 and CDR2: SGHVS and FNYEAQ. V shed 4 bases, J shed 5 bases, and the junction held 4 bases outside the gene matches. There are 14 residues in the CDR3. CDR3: CASSSGQGWETQYF. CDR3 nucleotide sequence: TGTGCCAGCAGCTCGGGACAGGGGTGGGAGACCCAGTACTTC.

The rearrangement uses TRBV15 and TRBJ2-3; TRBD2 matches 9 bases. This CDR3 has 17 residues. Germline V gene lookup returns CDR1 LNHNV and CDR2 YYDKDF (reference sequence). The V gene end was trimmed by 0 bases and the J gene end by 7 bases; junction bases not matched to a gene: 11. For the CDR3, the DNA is TGTGCCACCAGCAGAGATTTTGGAGCGGGGGGCGGGCATACGCAGTATTTT. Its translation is CATSRDFGAGGGHTQYF.

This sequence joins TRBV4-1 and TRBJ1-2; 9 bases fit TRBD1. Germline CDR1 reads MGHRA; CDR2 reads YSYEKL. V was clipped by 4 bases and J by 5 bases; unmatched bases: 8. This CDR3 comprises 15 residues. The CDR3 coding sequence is TGCGCCAGCAGCCCTCGGACAGGGGCCCGGTATGGCTACACCTTC. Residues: CASSPRTGARYGYTF.

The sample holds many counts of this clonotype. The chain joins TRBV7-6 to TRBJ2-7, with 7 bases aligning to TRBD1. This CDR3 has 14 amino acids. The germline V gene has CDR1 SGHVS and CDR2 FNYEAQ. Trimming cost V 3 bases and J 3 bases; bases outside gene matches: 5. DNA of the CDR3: TGTGCCAGCAGCTTGTACTCAGGGGGCTACGAGCAGTACTTC. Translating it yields CASSLYSGGYEQYF. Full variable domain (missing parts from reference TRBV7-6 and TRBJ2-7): GAGVSQSPRYKVTKRGQDVALRCDPISGHVSLYWYRQALGQGPEFLTYFNYEAQQDKSGLPNDRFSAERPEGSISTLTIQRTEQRDSAMYRCASSLYSGGYEQYFGPGTRLTVT.